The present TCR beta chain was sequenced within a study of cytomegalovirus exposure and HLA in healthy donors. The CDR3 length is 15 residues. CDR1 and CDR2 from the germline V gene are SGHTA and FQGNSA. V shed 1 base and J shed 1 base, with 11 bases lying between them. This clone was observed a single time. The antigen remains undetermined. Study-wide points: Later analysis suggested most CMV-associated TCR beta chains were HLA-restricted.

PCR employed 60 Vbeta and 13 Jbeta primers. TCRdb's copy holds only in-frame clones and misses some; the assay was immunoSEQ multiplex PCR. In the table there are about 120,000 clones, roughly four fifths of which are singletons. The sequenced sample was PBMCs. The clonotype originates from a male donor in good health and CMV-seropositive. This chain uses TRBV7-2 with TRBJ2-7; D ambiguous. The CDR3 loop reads CASSLVPETSYEQYF. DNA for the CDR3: TGTGCCAGCAGCTTAGTGCCAGAAACGTCCTACGAGCAGTACTTC.